A single sample is the source of the 20 T cell receptor beta chains below, sequenced in a study of blood T cell repertoires in COVID-19. The repertoire was sequenced with immunoSEQ multiplex PCR; TCRdb's copy has only in-frame clones and lacks some. The sample records 150,000 or so clones, about nine tenths being singletons. The source material was peripheral blood. These receptors were collected from a man aged 50-60 years with acute or convalescent COVID-19.

The chain recombines TRBV28 with TRBJ2-1, with 8 positions matching TRBD1. V lost 6 bases to trimming and J lost 0 bases; unmatched junction nucleotides: 7. This CDR3 is built from 16 residues. From germline, CDR1 is MDHEN and CDR2 SYDVKM. CDR3 bases: TGTGCCAGCAGCCAACATCAGGGGGCCTCCTACAATGAGCAGTTCTTC. As protein: CASSQHQGASYNEQFF.

The J gene is TRBJ1-2, the V gene TRBV7-2; the D gene is possibly TRBD1 (6 bases). The CDR3 extends over 16 amino acids. Between the trimmed V and J ends, which lost 7 bases and 7 bases, there was a span of 25 bases. Germline CDR1 SGHTA, CDR2 FQGNSA. This CDR3 is CASIRDRPPSEGGYTF. CDR3 in DNA: TGTGCCAGCATCCGCGACAGGCCTCCCTCTGAGGGTGGCTACACCTTC.

CDR3 amino acids: CASSFGTEDTEAFF. CDR3 sequence (DNA): TGCGCCAGCAGCTTTGGGACAGAAGACACTGAAGCTTTCTTT. The chain combines TRBV5-1 with TRBJ1-1, with TRBD1 matching over 7 bases. The CDR3 contains 14 residues. Losses at the gene ends were 2 bases for V and 3 bases for J; bases not matched to a gene: 4. The germline gives CDR1 SGHRS, CDR2 YFSETQ. The full variable domain, completed using reference TRBV5-1 and TRBJ1-1, is KAGVTQTPRYLIKTRGQQVTLSCSPISGHRSVSWYQQTPGQGLQFLFEYFSETQRNKGNFPGRFSGRQFSNSRSEMNVSTLELGDSALYLCASSFGTEDTEAFFGQGTRLTVV.

The V gene is TRBV2, the J gene TRBJ1-5; D perhaps matches TRBD1 (5 bases). V was shortened by 7 bases and J by 0 bases, with 10 bases between the two germline ends. The CDR3 loop spans 14 amino acids. The germline CDR1 and CDR2 sequences are SNHLY and FYNNEI. Written as DNA, the CDR3 is TGTGCCAGCATGGGACTATATAGCAATCAGCCCCAGCATTTT. It specifies CASMGLYSNQPQHF. Full variable domain (remainder filled in from reference TRBV2 and TRBJ1-5): EPEVTQTPSHQVTQMGQEVILRCVPISNHLYFYWYRQILGQKVEFLVSFYNNEISEKSEIFDDQFSVERPDGSNFTLKIRSTKLEDSAMYFCASMGLYSNQPQHFGDGTRLSIL.

The chain recombines TRBV5-1 with TRBJ2-7; D is possibly TRBD1 (6 bases). The CDR3 spans 15 residues. Per germline, CDR1 SGHRS and CDR2 YFSETQ. Trimming stripped 5 bases from V and 7 bases from J, with 22 bases between. The CDR3 nucleotides are TGCGCCAGCAGGATTGGAGCACAGGGAGTCTGGGAGCAGTACTTC. This codes for CASRIGAQGVWEQYF.

The chain combines TRBV6-6 with TRBJ2-5; 8 bases are a match to TRBD1. Germline CDR1 and CDR2: MNHNY and SVGAGI (reference sequence). This CDR3 is built from 15 residues. The V segment lost 7 bases and the J segment 5 bases; nucleotides outside the gene matches: 12. CDR3 coding DNA: TGTGCCAGCACTCGGACAGGGACGTTGCGGGAGACCCAGTACTTC. Residues: CASTRTGTLRETQYF.

The chain carries TRBV28 and TRBJ2-6; D is perhaps TRBD1 (6 bases). V was shortened by 9 bases and J by 3 bases, with 18 bases between the two germline ends. This CDR3 has 16 residues. Germline CDR1 MDHEN, CDR2 SYDVKM. Here the CDR3 reads CASSVGGANGANVLTF. The CDR3 nucleotides read TGTGCCAGTTCTGTTGGGGGCGCGAATGGGGCCAACGTCCTGACTTTC.

This chain uses TRBV18 with TRBJ1-6; D is perhaps TRBD1 (5 bases). The CDR3 loop spans 14 amino acids. Germline V gene sequence: CDR1 KGHSH, CDR2 LQKENI. V was cut by 2 bases and J by 6 bases, with 8 bases left in between. The CDR3 DNA is TGTGCCAGCTCACCAGGGGGGGGTAATTCACCCCTCCACTTT. Residues: CASSPGGGNSPLHF. Complete variable domain (other parts from reference TRBV18 and TRBJ1-6): NAGVMQNPRHLVRRRGQEARLRCSPMKGHSHVYWYRQLPEEGLKFMVYLQKENIIDESGMPKERFSAEFPKEGPSILRIQQVVRGDSAAYFCASSPGGGNSPLHFGNGTRLTVT.

The CDR3 region has the DNA TGTGCCAGCTCTTCAGGACCCCTCGGGGAGTCACCCCTCCACTTT. Translation: CASSSGPLGESPLHF. V usage is TRBV2 and J usage is TRBJ1-6; D gene unclear. V lost 8 bases and J lost 10, with 21 bases in between. This CDR3 has 15 residues. CDR1 is SNHLY, CDR2 FYNNEI, per germline.

The chain carries TRBV2 and TRBJ2-1; 10 nucleotides align to TRBD1. V shed 10 bases, J shed 7 bases, and the junction held 13 bases outside the gene matches. This CDR3 has 15 residues. In germline, CDR1 is SNHLY, CDR2 FYNNEI. CDR3 sequence reads: CATLSTGGVFNEQFF. The CDR3 DNA reads TGTGCCACCCTTTCGACAGGGGGCGTCTTTAATGAGCAGTTCTTC.

The rearrangement uses TRBV28 and TRBJ1-1, with D maybe TRBD1 (5 bases). The CDR3 is made up of 14 amino acids. V was trimmed by 7 bases and J by 0 bases, leaving 12 bases between them. From germline, CDR1 is MDHEN and CDR2 SYDVKM. CDR3 nucleotide sequence: TGTGCCAGCACCGACAGCAGATTGAACACTGAAGCTTTCTTT. The encoded protein is CASTDSRLNTEAFF.

This chain connects TRBV6-4 to TRBJ1-6, with D hard to call. CDR3 length equals 14 residues. The germline CDR1 and CDR2 sequences are MRHNA and SNTAGT. V was pared by 4 bases and J by 10 bases, with 14 bases between. This CDR3 reads CASSVGFSGSPLHF. The CDR3 DNA reads TGTGCCAGCAGTGTCGGCTTCTCCGGGTCACCCCTCCACTTT.

J is TRBJ1-5 and V is TRBV19, with unresolved D. CDR1 and CDR2 from the germline V gene are LNHDA and SQIVND (reference sequence). V dropped 9 bases and J dropped 2 bases, with 14 bases sitting between them. The CDR3 contains 14 residues. The CDR3, as DNA: TGTGCCAGCAGAGAAGGGAGCGGCAATCAGCCCCAGCATTTT. Translation gives CASREGSGNQPQHF. The full variable domain, completed using reference TRBV19 and TRBJ1-5, is DGGITQSPKYLFRKEGQNVTLSCEQNLNHDAMYWYRQDPGQGLRLIYYSQIVNDFQKGDIAEGYSVSREKKESFPLTVTSAQKNPTAFYLCASREGSGNQPQHFGDGTRLSIL.

This clone was detected a few times. V is TRBV28 and J is TRBJ1-5; D remains ambiguous. Germline V gene lookup returns CDR1 MDHEN and CDR2 SYDVKM. Trimming left V 3 bases short and J 1 base short, with 19 bases between. CDR3 size: 18 residues. The CDR3 is CASSFLARGKRSNQPQHF. CDR3 DNA: TGTGCCAGCAGTTTCCTCGCTCGGGGTAAGAGGAGCAATCAGCCCCAGCATTTT.

This clone was detected only once. The J gene is TRBJ2-2, the V gene TRBV19; D perhaps matches TRBD2 (7 bases). This CDR3 is 15 amino acids long. Germline V gene lookup returns CDR1 LNHDA and CDR2 SQIVND (reference sequence). Trimming removed 8 bases from V and 3 bases from J, with 16 bases in between. The DNA for the CDR3 is TGTGCCAGTCAAAACTGGGGGGGGCACACCGGGGAGCTGTTTTTT. It yields the protein CASQNWGGHTGELFF.

This chain uses TRBV11-2 with TRBJ1-3; D gene unclear. V was clipped by 5 bases and J by 0 bases, with 8 bases between them. CDR3 length equals 14 residues. The germline V gene encodes CDR1 SGHAT and CDR2 FQNNGV. CDR3 DNA: TGTGCCAGCAGCCCCCGACTCTCTGGAAACACCATATATTTT. It is translated as CASSPRLSGNTIYF.

The V call is TRBV9, the J call TRBJ1-2, with 7 bases matching TRBD1. The CDR3 spans 14 residues. With V trimmed by 4 bases and J by 6 bases, 9 bases remained unmatched. CDR1 is SGDLS and CDR2 is YYNGEE in the germline V gene. CDR3 bases: TGTGCCAGCAGCTCGCGCCGGGACAGAAATGGCTACACCTTC. Translation: CASSSRRDRNGYTF.

The V gene is TRBV5-1, the J gene TRBJ2-1; 8 positions match TRBD2. J was trimmed by 8 bases and V by 2 bases; bases with no gene match: 9. The germline CDR1 and CDR2 sequences are SGHRS and YFSETQ. The CDR3 covers 15 residues. The CDR3 loop is CASSFQGLEVDEQFF. The CDR3 coding sequence is TGCGCCAGCAGCTTTCAGGGACTAGAGGTGGATGAGCAGTTCTTC. The whole variable domain, remainder taken from reference TRBV5-1 and TRBJ2-1, is KAGVTQTPRYLIKTRGQQVTLSCSPISGHRSVSWYQQTPGQGLQFLFEYFSETQRNKGNFPGRFSGRQFSNSRSEMNVSTLELGDSALYLCASSFQGLEVDEQFFGPGTRLTVL.

The rearrangement joins TRBV4-1 to TRBJ2-6; D perhaps matches TRBD1 (6 bases). Trimming stripped 2 bases from V and 0 bases from J, with 26 bases between. CDR1 MGHRA and CDR2 YSYEKL come from the germline V gene. CDR3 size: 22 residues. The CDR3 loop is CASSQKGVPTGNQVSGANVLTF. The CDR3 DNA reads TGCGCCAGCAGCCAAAAGGGGGTTCCCACAGGGAATCAGGTCTCTGGGGCCAACGTCCTGACTTTC.

V usage is TRBV27 and J usage is TRBJ2-7; TRBD1 aligns across 8 bases. After removal of 7 bases from V and 2 bases from J, the junction contained 7 bases not matched to a gene. Germline CDR1 is MNHEY and CDR2 is SMNVEV (reference sequence). The CDR3 runs to 14 residues. The CDR3 DNA reads as TGTGCCAGCAAAGTCCACAGGGGGGCCTACGAGCAGTACTTC. Its translation: CASKVHRGAYEQYF.